The 17 T cell receptor beta chains below all came from one sample that was sequenced in a study of metastatic and nonmetastatic thyroid tumors. Until they underwent thyroid surgery, no patient had received any treatment. TCRdb re-called clones from the PCR reads using MiXCR. This sample carries about 33,000 clones, more than 10% of them seen once, and the ten largest clones take around 16%. Sequenced material: blood. Receptors originate from a female donor with papillary thyroid cancer or a benign thyroid nodule (not recorded which). Some clones in this sample may be carry-over from other donors' samples.

Concerning this clone itself: Given a much more abundant clone one base away, this may be a read error. Other DNA sequences in this sample translate to the same CDR3. CDR3 amino acids: CASSQEDRLNEKLFF. The DNA for the CDR3 is TGTGCCAGTAGCCAAGAGGACAGACTCAATGAAAAACTGTTTTTT. V and J are TRBV4-2 and TRBJ1-4; possibly TRBD1 for D (6 bases). The germline CDR1 and CDR2 sequences are LGHNA and YNFKEQ. The CDR3 is 15 residues long.

This clone showed up many times. CDR3 protein: CASSGSSTNEQFF. The CDR3 DNA sequence: TGTGCCAGCTCGGGATCTTCAACCAATGAGCAGTTCTTC. The genes are TRBV4-2 and TRBJ2-1; D possibly corresponds to TRBD2 (5 bases). The CDR3 runs 13 residues. The V end lost 8 bases, the J end lost 6 bases, and 14 bases lay between the germline ends. CDR1 and CDR2 (germline): LGHNA, YNFKEQ.

This clone appeared a few times. With a much larger clone just one base away, this may be a read error. The same CDR3 can be traced to other DNA sequences in this sample. The gene calls are TRBV5-4 and TRBJ2-1; the D is unclear. Trimming removed 5 bases at V and 7 bases at J, with 13 bases between. Germline lookup yields CDR1 SGHNT and CDR2 YYREEE (reference sequence). This CDR3 region has 13 residues. This CDR3 is CASRHQTRNEQFF. In nucleotides, the CDR3 is TGTGCCAGCAGGCACCAAACCAGGAATGAGCAGTTCTTC.

This clone came up many times. The V and J genes are TRBV6-1 and TRBJ2-3; 9 positions match TRBD1. Losses at the gene ends were 5 bases for V and 3 bases for J; bases not matched to a gene: 3. This CDR3 comprises 14 residues. Germline CDR1 reads MNHNS; CDR2 reads SASEGT. The CDR3 region is CASSSGTGTDTQYF. The CDR3 nucleotides read TGTGCCAGCAGTTCCGGGACAGGGACAGATACGCAGTATTTT.

This clone showed up many times. This chain connects TRBV2 to TRBJ1-5; tentatively, D is TRBD1 (5 bases). The CDR3 spans 12 residues. The germline V and J ends were trimmed by 7 bases and 7 bases, with 11 bases remaining between them. Germline values: CDR1 SNHLY, CDR2 FYNNEI. DNA of the CDR3: TGTGCCAGCAAGGGGCCCGGCCAGCCCCAGCATTTT. It is translated as CASKGPGQPQHF.

This clone was picked up many times. The gene calls are TRBV5-6 and TRBJ1-1; possible D gene TRBD1, 5 bases. Trimming pared 6 bases from V and 1 base from J, leaving 19 bases between. The germline V gene has CDR1 SGHDT and CDR2 YYEEEE. The CDR3 is 16 residues long. CDR3 nucleotides: TGTGCCAGCACTCCCCCCCCGGGGGGAGGGAACACTGAAGCTTTCTTT. This codes for CASTPPPGGGNTEAFF. The variable domain in full, with the rest retrieved from reference TRBV5-6 and TRBJ1-1, is DAGVTQSPTHLIKTRGQQVTLRCSPKSGHDTVSWYQQALGQGPQFIFQYYEEEERQRGNFPDRFSGHQFPNYSSELNVNALLLGDSALYLCASTPPPGGGNTEAFFGQGTRLTVV.

This clone was observed at least ten times. V is TRBV9 and J is TRBJ1-2; D ambiguous. V lost 0 bases, J lost 7 bases, and 13 bases lay in between. The CDR3 spans 14 residues. Looked up from germline, CDR1 is SGDLS and CDR2 is YYNGEE. This chain's CDR3 is CASSVDPTGGGYTF. CDR3 sequence (DNA): TGTGCCAGCAGCGTAGATCCGACGGGAGGTGGCTACACCTTC.

This clone was recorded many times. The genes are TRBV19 and TRBJ2-7; D might be TRBD2 (6 bases). The V end lost 4 bases, the J end lost 4 bases, and 17 bases lay between the germline ends. Per germline, CDR1 LNHDA and CDR2 SQIVND (reference sequence). The CDR3 consists of 15 residues. In nucleotides, the CDR3 is TGTGCCAGTAGTACGGGGACTGACATCTTTTACGAGCAGTACTTC. It translates to CASSTGTDIFYEQYF.

This clone was counted many times. The chain employs TRBV10-2 and TRBJ2-3, with D unresolved. V gave up 2 bases and J gave up 6 bases, with 12 bases separating them. Germline CDR1 and CDR2: WSHSY and SAAADI. The CDR3 extends over 14 amino acids. The DNA of the CDR3 is TGCGCCAGCAGTGAGGCACCTCCCAGGGATACGCAGTATTTT. Its protein product is CASSEAPPRDTQYF.

In this sample, this clone turned up many times. V is TRBV3-1 and J is TRBJ2-7; tentatively, D is TRBD2 (6 bases). Deletions cut 0 bases from V and 7 bases from J, with 7 bases between. The germline gives CDR1 LGHDT, CDR2 YNNKEL (reference sequence). The CDR3 is 12 residues long. The CDR3 bases are TGTGCCAGCAGCCAAGAGGGGGGAGAGCAGTACTTC. Its translation is CASSQEGGEQYF.

This clone was seen at least ten times. The rearrangement joins TRBV12-3 or TRBV12-4 to TRBJ2-1; 9 nucleotides line up with TRBD2. This CDR3 region has 17 residues. V shed 1 base, J shed 6 bases, and the junction held 10 bases outside the gene matches. In nucleotides, the CDR3 is TGTGCCAGCAGTTTAGGTAGCGGGAGTACCTTCTTCAATGAGCAGTTCTTC. Translating it yields CASSLGSGSTFFNEQFF.

This clone appeared many times. The V and J genes are TRBV2 and TRBJ2-3, with a possible D match to TRBD2 (5 bases). This CDR3 has 14 amino acids. Germline lookup yields CDR1 SNHLY and CDR2 FYNNEI. V lost 3 bases, J lost 0 bases, and 7 bases lay in between. The DNA of the CDR3 is TGTGCCAGCAGTGAGCTAGCCAGCACAGATACGCAGTATTTT. Protein: CASSELASTDTQYF.

There are many counts of this clone. A much larger clone is a single base away; this may be a read error. V and J are TRBV27 and TRBJ1-1; D gene unclear. Germline values: CDR1 MNHEY, CDR2 SMNVEV (reference sequence). This CDR3 spans 14 amino acids. CDR3 protein: CASGLSRQGTEAFF. The CDR3 DNA reads as TGTGCCAGCGGTTTAAGTCGTCAAGGCACTGAAGCTTTCTTT.

The sample holds a few counts of this clone. This rearrangement joins TRBV27 to TRBJ2-7; 10 nucleotides line up with TRBD1. The V gene's germline CDR1 is MNHEY and CDR2 SMNVEV (reference sequence). V dropped 6 bases and J dropped 2; count of bases not matched to a gene: 1. CDR3 length: 13 amino acids. The CDR3 loop is CASRGQGPYEQYF. DNA of the CDR3: TGTGCCAGCAGGGGACAGGGGCCCTACGAGCAGTACTTC.

In this sample, this clone turned up many times. Other DNA variants within this sample encode the same CDR3. This chain uses TRBV4-2 with TRBJ1-3; 7 nucleotides match TRBD1. The CDR3 runs to 17 residues. Germline V CDR1 and CDR2: LGHNA, YNFKEQ. V dropped 4 bases and J dropped 0; count of bases not matched to a gene: 9. The CDR3 DNA reads as TGTGCCAGCAGCCGGGGATCTCCAGGGGGCTCTGGAAACACCATATATTTT. It encodes CASSRGSPGGSGNTIYF.

The chain combines TRBV12-3 or TRBV12-4 with TRBJ2-5; 7 bases are a match to TRBD2. This CDR3 spans 13 amino acids. Losses at the gene ends were 7 bases for V and 1 base for J; bases not matched to a gene: 3. CDR3 amino acids: CASKWGGQETQYF. DNA of the CDR3: TGTGCCAGCAAGTGGGGGGGCCAAGAGACCCAGTACTTC.

The CDR3 sequence is CATSRATGGGEKLFF. The CDR3 bases are TGTGCCACCAGCAGAGCGACAGGGGGCGGTGAAAAACTGTTTTTT. The gene calls are TRBV15 and TRBJ1-4, with TRBD1 matching 10 bases. The CDR3 spans 15 residues. The ends lost 1 base at V and 7 bases at J; junction bases unmatched: 3. CDR1 and CDR2 (germline): LNHNV, YYDKDF (reference sequence).